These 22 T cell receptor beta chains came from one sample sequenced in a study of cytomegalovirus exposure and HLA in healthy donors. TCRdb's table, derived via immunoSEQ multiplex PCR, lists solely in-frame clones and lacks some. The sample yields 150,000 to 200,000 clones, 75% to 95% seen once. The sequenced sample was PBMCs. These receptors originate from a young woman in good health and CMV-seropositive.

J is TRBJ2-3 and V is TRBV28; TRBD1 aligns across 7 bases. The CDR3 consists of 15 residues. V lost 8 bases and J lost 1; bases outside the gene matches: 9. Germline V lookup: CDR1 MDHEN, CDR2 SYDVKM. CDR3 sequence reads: CASSVIGGRTDTQYF. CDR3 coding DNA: TGTGCCAGCTCGGTGATAGGGGGCCGCACAGATACGCAGTATTTT.

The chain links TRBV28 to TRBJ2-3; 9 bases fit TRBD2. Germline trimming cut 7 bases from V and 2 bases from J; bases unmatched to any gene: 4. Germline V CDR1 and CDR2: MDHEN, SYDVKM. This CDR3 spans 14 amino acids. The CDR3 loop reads CASKGLATTDTQYF. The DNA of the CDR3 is TGTGCCAGCAAGGGACTAGCAACCACAGATACGCAGTATTTT.

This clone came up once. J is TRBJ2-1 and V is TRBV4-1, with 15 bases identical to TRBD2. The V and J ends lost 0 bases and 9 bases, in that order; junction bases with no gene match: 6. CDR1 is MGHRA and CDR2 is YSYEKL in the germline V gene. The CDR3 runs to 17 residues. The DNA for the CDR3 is TGCGCCAGCAGCCAAGAATGGACTAGCGGGAGGGGGAGTGAGCAGTTCTTC. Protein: CASSQEWTSGRGSEQFF.

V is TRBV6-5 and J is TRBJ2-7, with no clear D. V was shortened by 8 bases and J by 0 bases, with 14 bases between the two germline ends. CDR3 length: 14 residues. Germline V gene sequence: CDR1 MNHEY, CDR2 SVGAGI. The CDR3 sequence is CASQDSTHSYEQYF. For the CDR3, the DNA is TGTGCCAGCCAAGACTCAACACACTCCTACGAGCAGTACTTC.

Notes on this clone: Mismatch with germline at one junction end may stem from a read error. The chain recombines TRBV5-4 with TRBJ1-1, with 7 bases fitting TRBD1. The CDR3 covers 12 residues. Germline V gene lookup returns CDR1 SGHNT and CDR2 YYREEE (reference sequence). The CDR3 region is CASSLPDRAVRF. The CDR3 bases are TGTGCCAGCAGCTTGCCCGACAGGGCCGTACGATTT.

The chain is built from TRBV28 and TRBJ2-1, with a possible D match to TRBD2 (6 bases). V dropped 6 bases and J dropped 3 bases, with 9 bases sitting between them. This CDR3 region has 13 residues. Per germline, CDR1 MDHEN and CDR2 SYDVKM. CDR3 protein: CASRTGLYNEQFF. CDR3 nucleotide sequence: TGTGCCAGCAGAACGGGACTCTACAATGAGCAGTTCTTC.

The CDR3: CASSPPQGELFF. CDR3 DNA: TGTGCCAGCTCACCACCTCAGGGGGAGCTGTTTTTT. The chain recombines TRBV18 with TRBJ2-2; D is uncertain. CDR3 length: 12 amino acids. The V end lost 0 bases, the J end lost 8 bases, and 4 bases lay between the germline ends. From germline, CDR1 is KGHSH and CDR2 LQKENI.

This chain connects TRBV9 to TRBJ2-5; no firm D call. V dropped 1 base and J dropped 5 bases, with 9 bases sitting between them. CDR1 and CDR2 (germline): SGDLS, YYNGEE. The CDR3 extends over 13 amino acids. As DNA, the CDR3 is TGTGCCAGCAGCGTACAACTCGGGGAGACCCAGTACTTC. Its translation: CASSVQLGETQYF. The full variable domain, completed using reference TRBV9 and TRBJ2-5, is DSGVTQTPKHLITATGQRVTLRCSPRSGDLSVYWYQQSLDQGLQFLIQYYNGEERAKGNILERFSAQQFPDLHSELNLSSLELGDSALYFCASSVQLGETQYFGPGTRLLVL.

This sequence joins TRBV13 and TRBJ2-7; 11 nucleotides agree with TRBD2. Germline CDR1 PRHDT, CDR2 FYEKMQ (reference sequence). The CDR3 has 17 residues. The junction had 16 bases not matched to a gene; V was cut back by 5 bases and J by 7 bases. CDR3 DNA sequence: TGTGCCAGCAGCCGCCGCCCCACTAGCGGGGGTACGAGGGAGCAGTACTTC. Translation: CASSRRPTSGGTREQYF.

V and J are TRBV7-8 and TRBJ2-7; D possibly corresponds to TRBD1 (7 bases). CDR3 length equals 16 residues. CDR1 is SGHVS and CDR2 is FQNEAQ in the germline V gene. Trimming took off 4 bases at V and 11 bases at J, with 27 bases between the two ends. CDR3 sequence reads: CASSSLLDMQGGHEYF. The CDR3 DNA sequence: TGTGCCAGCAGCTCCTTACTGGATATGCAGGGGGGCCATGAGTACTTC. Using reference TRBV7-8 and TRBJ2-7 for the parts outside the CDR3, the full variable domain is GAGVSQSPRYKVAKRGQDVALRCDPISGHVSLFWYQQALGQGPEFLTYFQNEAQLDKSGLPSDRFFAERPEGSVSTLKIQRTQQEDSAVYLCASSSLLDMQGGHEYFGPGTRLTVT.

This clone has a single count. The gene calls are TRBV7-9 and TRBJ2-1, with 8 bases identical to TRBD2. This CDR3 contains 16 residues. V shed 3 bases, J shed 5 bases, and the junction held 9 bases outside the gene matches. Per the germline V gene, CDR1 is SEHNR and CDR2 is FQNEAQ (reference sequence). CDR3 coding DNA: TGTGCCAGCAGCTTGGTTCGCCCGGGAGGGGACAATGAGCAGTTCTTC. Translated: CASSLVRPGGDNEQFF. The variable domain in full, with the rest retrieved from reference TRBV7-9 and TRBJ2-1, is DTGVSQNPRHKITKRGQNVTFRCDPISEHNRLYWYRQTLGQGPEFLTYFQNEAQLEKSRLLSDRFSAERPKGSFSTLEIQRTEQGDSAMYLCASSLVRPGGDNEQFFGPGTRLTVL.

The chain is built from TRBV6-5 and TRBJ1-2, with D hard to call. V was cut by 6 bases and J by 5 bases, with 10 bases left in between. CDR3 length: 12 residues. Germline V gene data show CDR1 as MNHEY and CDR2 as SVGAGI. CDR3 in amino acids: CASRPAGYGYTF. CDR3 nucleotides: TGTGCCAGCAGACCTGCGGGTTATGGCTACACCTTC.

DNA of the CDR3: TGTGCCAGCCAACGGGACAGGGGCCTCTCCTACGAGCAGTACTTC. It encodes CASQRDRGLSYEQYF. The J gene is TRBJ2-7, the V gene TRBV5-6; TRBD1 aligns across 10 bases. V was clipped by 7 bases and J by 0 bases; unmatched bases: 7. From germline, CDR1 is SGHDT and CDR2 YYEEEE. The CDR3 spans 15 residues.

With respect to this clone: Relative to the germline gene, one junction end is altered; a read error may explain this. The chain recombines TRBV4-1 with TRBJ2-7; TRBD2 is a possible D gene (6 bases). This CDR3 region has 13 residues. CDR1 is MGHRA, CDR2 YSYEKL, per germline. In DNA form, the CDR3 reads TGCGCCAGCAGCCAAGACGGGGGTACCAAAAGGGACTTC. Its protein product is CASSQDGGTKRDF.

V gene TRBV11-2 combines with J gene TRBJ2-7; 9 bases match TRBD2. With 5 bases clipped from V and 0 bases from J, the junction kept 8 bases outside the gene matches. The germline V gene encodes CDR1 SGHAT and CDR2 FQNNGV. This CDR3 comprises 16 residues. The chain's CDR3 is CASSQGRGGNSYEQYF. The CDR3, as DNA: TGTGCCAGCAGCCAAGGGCGGGGGGGCAACTCCTACGAGCAGTACTTC.

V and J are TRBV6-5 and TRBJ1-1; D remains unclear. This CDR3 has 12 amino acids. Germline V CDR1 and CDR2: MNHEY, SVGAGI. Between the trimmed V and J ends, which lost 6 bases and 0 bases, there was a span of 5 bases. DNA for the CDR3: TGTGCCAGCAGCAGGTTGAACACTGAAGCTTTCTTT. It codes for CASSRLNTEAFF.

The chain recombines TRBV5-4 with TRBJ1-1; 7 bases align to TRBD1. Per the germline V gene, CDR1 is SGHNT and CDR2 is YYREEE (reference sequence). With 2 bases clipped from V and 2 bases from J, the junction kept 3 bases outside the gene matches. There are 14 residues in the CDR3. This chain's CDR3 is CASSFLGGNTEAFF. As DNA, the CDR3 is TGTGCCAGCAGCTTTTTAGGGGGCAACACTGAAGCTTTCTTT.

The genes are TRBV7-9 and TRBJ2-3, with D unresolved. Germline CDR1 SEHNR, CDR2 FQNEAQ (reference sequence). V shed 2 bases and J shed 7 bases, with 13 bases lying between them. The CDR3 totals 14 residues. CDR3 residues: CASSLSTVFHTQYF. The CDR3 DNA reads TGTGCCAGCAGCTTATCAACTGTCTTCCATACGCAGTATTTT.

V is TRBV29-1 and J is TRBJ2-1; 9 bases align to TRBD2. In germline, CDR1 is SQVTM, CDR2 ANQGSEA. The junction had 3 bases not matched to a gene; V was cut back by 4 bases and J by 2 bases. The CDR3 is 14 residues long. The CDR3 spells CSVGLAVTYNEQFF. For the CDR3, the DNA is TGCAGCGTTGGACTAGCGGTGACCTACAATGAGCAGTTCTTC.

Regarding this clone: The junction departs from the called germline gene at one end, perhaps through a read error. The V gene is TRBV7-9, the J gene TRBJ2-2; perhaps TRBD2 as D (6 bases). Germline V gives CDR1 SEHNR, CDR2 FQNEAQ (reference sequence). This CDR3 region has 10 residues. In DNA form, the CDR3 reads TGTGCCAGCAGCCCCGGGGGGCTGTTTTTT. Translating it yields CASSPGGLFF.

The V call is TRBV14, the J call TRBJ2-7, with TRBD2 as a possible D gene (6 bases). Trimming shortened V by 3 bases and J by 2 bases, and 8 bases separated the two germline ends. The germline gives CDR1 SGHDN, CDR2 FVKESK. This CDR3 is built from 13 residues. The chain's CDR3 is CASSHGGAYEQYF. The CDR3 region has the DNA TGTGCCAGCAGCCATGGAGGGGCCTACGAGCAGTACTTC. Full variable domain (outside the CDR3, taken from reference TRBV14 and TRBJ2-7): EAGVTQFPSHSVIEKGQTVTLRCDPISGHDNLYWYRRVMGKEIKFLLHFVKESKQDESGMPNNRFLAERTGGTYSTLKVQPAELEDSGVYFCASSHGGAYEQYFGPGTRLTVT.

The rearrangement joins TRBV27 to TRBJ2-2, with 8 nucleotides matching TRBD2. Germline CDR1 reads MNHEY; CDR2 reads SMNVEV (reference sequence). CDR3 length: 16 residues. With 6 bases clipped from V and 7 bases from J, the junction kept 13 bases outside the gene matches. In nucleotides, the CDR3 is TGTGCCAGCAGCCGGGAGGGGACCCAACTATACGGGGAGCTGTTTTTT. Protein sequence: CASSREGTQLYGELFF.